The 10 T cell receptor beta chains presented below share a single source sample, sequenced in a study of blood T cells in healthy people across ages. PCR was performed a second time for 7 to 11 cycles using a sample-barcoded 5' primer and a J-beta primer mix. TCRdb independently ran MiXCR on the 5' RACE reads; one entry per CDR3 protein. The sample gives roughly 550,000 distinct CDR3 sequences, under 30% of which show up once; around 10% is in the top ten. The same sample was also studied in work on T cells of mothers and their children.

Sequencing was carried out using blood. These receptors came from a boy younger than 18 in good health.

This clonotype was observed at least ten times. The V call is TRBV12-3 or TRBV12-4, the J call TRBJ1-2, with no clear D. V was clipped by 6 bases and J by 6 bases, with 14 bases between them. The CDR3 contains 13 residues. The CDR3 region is CASSPTLQHGYTF. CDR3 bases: TGTGCCAGCAGCCCCACACTCCAGCATGGCTACACCTTC.

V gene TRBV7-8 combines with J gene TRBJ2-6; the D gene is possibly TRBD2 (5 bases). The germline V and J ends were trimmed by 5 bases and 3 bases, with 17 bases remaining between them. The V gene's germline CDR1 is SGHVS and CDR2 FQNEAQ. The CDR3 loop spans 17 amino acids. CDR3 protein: CASSPGVREGGANVLTF. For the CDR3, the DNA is TGTGCCAGCAGCCCCGGTGTGAGGGAAGGTGGGGCCAACGTCCTGACTTTC.

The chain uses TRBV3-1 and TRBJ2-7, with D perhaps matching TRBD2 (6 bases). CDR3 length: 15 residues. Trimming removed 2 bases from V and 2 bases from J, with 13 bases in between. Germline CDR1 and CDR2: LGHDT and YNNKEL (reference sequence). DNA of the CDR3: TGTGCCAGCAGCCAACAGCGGGTGCTAACCTACGAGCAGTACTTC. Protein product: CASSQQRVLTYEQYF.

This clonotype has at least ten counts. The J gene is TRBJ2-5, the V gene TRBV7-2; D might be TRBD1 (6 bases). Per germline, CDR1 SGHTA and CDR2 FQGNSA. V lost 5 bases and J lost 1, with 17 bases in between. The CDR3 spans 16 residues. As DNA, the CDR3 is TGTGCCAGCAGCCCGGTGGCAGGGGTGAGCCAAGAGACCCAGTACTTC. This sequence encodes CASSPVAGVSQETQYF.

CDR3 nucleotides: TGTGCCAGCAGCCCGGCCACAAGGGGAGCCAAAAACATTCAGTACTTC. Translated: CASSPATRGAKNIQYF. This sequence joins TRBV6-1 and TRBJ2-4, with D possibly TRBD1 on 5 matching bases. The ends were cut back, 6 bases at V and 0 bases at J, with 15 bases in the middle. The germline V gene has CDR1 MNHNS and CDR2 SASEGT. The CDR3 consists of 16 residues.

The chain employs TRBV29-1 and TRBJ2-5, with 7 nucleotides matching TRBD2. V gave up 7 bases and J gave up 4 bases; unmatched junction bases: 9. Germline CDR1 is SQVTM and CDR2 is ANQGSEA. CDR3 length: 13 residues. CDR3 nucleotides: TGCAGCGCCCAATTGGGGGGGGTAGAGACCCAGTACTTC. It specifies CSAQLGGVETQYF.

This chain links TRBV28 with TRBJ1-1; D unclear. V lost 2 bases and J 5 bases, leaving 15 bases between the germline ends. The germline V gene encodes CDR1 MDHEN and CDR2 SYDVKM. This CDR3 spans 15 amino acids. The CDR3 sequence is CASSLLGNLRTEAFF. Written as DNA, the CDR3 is TGTGCCAGCAGTTTACTGGGAAACCTAAGGACTGAAGCTTTCTTT.

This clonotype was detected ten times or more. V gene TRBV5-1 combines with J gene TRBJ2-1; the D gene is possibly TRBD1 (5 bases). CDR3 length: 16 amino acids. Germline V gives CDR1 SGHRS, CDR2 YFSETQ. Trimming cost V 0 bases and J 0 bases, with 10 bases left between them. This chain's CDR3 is CASSLGGGHSYNEQFF. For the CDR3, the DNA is TGCGCCAGCAGCTTGGGGGGCGGACACTCCTACAATGAGCAGTTCTTC. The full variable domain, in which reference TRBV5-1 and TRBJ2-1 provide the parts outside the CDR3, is KAGVTQTPRYLIKTRGQQVTLSCSPISGHRSVSWYQQTPGQGLQFLFEYFSETQRNKGNFPGRFSGRQFSNSRSEMNVSTLELGDSALYLCASSLGGGHSYNEQFFGPGTRLTVL.

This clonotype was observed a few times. The chain's CDR3 is CASRIDRQYGYTF. The DNA for the CDR3 is TGTGCCAGCAGAATCGACAGGCAGTATGGCTACACCTTC. V and J are TRBV6-1 and TRBJ1-2, with a possible D match to TRBD1 (6 bases). CDR3 length equals 13 residues. V was shortened by 6 bases and J by 5 bases, with 13 bases between the two germline ends. Germline V lookup: CDR1 MNHNS, CDR2 SASEGT.

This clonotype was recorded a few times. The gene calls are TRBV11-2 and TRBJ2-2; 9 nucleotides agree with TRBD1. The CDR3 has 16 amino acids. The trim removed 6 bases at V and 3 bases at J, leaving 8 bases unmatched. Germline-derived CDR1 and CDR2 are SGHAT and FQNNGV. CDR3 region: CASRRDRDRDTGELFF. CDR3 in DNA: TGTGCCAGCAGGCGGGACAGGGATCGGGACACCGGGGAGCTGTTTTTT.